This TCR beta chain was identified during a study of blood T cell repertoires in COVID-19. This CDR3 is 14 amino acids long. V was pared by 5 bases and J by 6 bases, with 13 bases between. Germline V gene sequence: CDR1 KGHDR, CDR2 SFDVKD. As processed by the authors: Estimation of nucleated cell counts relied on the amplification of reference gene primers. Assay: immunoSEQ multiplex PCR; the TCRdb copy retains only in-frame clones and omits some. D and trimming were read from the DNA, whereas the V and J calls and clone size are those reported in that table. The data show about 50,000 clones, approximately 88% seen once.

The receptor was derived from a human donor with active COVID-19. The donor label of this sample is uncertain. V usage is TRBV24-1 and J usage is TRBJ1-5; maybe TRBD1 (5 bases). Material for sequencing was peripheral blood. CDR3 in DNA: TGTGCCACCAGTGTGCGGGGGGAAGGTCAGCCCCAGCATTTT. This encodes CATSVRGEGQPQHF.